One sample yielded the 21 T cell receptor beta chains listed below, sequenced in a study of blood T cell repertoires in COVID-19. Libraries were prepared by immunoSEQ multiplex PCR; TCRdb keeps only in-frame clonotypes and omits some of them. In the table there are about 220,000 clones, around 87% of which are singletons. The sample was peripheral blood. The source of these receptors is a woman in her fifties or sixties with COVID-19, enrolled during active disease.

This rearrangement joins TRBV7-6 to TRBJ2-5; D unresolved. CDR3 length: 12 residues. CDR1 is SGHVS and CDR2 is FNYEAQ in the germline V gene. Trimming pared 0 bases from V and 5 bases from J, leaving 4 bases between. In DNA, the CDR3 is TGTGCCAGCAGCTTAGCTAGTGAGACCCAGTACTTC. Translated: CASSLASETQYF.

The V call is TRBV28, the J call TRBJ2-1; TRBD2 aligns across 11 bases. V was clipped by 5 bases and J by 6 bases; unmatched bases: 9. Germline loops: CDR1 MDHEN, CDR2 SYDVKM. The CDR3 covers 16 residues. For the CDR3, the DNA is TGTGCCAGCAGTATCATTAGCGGGGGGGCGCGCAATGAGCAGTTCTTC. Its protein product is CASSIISGGARNEQFF. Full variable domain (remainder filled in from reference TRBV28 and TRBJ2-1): DVKVTQSSRYLVKRTGEKVFLECVQDMDHENMFWYRQDPGLGLRLIYFSYDVKMKEKGDIPEGYSVSREKKERFSLILESASTNQTSMYLCASSIISGGARNEQFFGPGTRLTVL.

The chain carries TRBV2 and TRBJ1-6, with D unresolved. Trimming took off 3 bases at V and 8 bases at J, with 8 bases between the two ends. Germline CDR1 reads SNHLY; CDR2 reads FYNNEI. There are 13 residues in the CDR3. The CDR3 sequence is CASSEGRHSPLHF. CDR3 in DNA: TGTGCCAGCAGTGAGGGGAGGCATTCACCCCTCCACTTT.

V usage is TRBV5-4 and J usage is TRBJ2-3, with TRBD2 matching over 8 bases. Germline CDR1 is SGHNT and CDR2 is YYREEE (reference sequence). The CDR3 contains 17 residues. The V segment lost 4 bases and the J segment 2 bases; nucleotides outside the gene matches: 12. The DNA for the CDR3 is TGTGCCAGCAGCAATGGCAGGGCGGGGGGCCTCACAGATACGCAGTATTTT. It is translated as CASSNGRAGGLTDTQYF.

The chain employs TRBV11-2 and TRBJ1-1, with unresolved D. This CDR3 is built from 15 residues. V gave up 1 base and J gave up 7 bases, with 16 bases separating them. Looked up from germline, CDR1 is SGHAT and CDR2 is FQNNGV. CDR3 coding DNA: TGTGCCAGCAGCTTAGGGGGTGGAGGTGCTCTTGAAGCTTTCTTT. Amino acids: CASSLGGGGALEAFF.

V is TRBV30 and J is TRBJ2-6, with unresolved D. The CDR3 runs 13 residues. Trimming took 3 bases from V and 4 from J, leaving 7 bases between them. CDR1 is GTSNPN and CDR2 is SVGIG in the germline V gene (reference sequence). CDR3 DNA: TGTGCCTGGAGGGTAGCCGGGGCCAACGTCCTGACTTTC. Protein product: CAWRVAGANVLTF.

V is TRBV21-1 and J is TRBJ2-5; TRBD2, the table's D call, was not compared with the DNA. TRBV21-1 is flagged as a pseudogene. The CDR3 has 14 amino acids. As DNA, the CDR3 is TGTGCCAGCAGCAAAGAAGAGGGGAGGGAGACCCAGTACTTC. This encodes CASSKEEGRETQYF.

CDR3 region: CASSPRTGFNTGELFF. The CDR3, as DNA: TGTGCCAGTAGTCCTCGGACAGGGTTCAACACCGGGGAGCTGTTTTTT. The chain has TRBV19 and TRBJ2-2; the match to TRBD1 covers 8 bases. The V segment lost 5 bases and the J segment 2 bases; nucleotides outside the gene matches: 7. This CDR3 is built from 16 residues. Germline loops: CDR1 LNHDA, CDR2 SQIVND (reference sequence). Full variable domain (outside the CDR3, taken from reference TRBV19 and TRBJ2-2): DGGITQSPKYLFRKEGQNVTLSCEQNLNHDAMYWYRQDPGQGLRLIYYSQIVNDFQKGDIAEGYSVSREKKESFPLTVTSAQKNPTAFYLCASSPRTGFNTGELFFGEGSRLTVL.

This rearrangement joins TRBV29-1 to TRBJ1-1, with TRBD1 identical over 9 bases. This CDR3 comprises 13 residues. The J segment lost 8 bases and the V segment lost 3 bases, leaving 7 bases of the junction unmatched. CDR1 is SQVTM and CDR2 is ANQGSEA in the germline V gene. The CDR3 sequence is CSVDSDRGEEAFF. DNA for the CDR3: TGCAGCGTTGACTCGGACAGGGGTGAAGAAGCTTTCTTT.

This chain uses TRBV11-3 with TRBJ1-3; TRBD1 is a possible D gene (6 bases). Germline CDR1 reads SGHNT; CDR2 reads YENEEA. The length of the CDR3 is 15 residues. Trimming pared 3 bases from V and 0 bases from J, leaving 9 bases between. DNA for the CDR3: TGTGCCAGCAGCTTTTTAGGGGGCTCTGGAAACACCATATATTTT. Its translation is CASSFLGGSGNTIYF.

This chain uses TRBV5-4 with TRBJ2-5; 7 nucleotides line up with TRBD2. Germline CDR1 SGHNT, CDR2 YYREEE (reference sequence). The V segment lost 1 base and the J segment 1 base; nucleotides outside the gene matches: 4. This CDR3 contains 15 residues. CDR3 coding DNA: TGTGCCAGCAGCTTGAACACGGGGGGCCAAGAGACCCAGTACTTC. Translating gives CASSLNTGGQETQYF.

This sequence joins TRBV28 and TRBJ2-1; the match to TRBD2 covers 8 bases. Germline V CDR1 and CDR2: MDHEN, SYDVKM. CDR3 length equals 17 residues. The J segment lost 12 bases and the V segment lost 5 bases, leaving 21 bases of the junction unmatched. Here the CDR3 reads CASSPLAAGGLPRGQFF. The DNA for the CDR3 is TGTGCCAGCAGTCCCCTAGCCGCGGGGGGCTTACCACGCGGGCAGTTCTTC.

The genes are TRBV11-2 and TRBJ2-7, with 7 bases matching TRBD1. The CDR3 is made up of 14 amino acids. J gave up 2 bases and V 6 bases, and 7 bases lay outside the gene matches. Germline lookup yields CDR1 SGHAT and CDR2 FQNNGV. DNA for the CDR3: TGTGCCAGCAGGCTACCGGGACAGACCTACGAGCAGTACTTC. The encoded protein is CASRLPGQTYEQYF.

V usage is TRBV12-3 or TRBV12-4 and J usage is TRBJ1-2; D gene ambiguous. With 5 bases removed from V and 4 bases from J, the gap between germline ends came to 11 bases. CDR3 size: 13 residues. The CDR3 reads CASSRESGYGYTF. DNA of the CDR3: TGTGCCAGCAGTAGAGAGTCCGGCTATGGCTACACCTTC.

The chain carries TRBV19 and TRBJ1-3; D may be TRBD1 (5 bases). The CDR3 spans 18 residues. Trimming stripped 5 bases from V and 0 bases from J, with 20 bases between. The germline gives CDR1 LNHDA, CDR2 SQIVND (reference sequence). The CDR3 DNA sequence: TGTGCCAGTAGTCCGCCTCCCGGGGGGGTGAACTCTGGAAACACCATATATTTT. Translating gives CASSPPPGGVNSGNTIYF. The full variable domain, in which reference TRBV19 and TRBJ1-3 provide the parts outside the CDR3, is DGGITQSPKYLFRKEGQNVTLSCEQNLNHDAMYWYRQDPGQGLRLIYYSQIVNDFQKGDIAEGYSVSREKKESFPLTVTSAQKNPTAFYLCASSPPPGGVNSGNTIYFGEGSWLTVV.

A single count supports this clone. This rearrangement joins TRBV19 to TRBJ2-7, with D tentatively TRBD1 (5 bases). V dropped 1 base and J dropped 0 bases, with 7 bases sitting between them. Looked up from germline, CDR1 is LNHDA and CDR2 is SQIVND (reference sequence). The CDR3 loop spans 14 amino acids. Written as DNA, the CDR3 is TGTGCCAGTAGTATAGGGGGCCGCTCCTACGAGCAGTACTTC. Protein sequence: CASSIGGRSYEQYF. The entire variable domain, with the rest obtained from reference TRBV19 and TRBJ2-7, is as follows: DGGITQSPKYLFRKEGQNVTLSCEQNLNHDAMYWYRQDPGQGLRLIYYSQIVNDFQKGDIAEGYSVSREKKESFPLTVTSAQKNPTAFYLCASSIGGRSYEQYFGPGTRLTVT.

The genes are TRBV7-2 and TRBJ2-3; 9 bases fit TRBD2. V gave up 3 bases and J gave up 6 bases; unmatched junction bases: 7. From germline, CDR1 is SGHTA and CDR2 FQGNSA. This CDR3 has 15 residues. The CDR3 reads CASSLGVSGGDTQYF. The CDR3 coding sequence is TGTGCCAGCAGCTTGGGCGTCAGCGGGGGGGATACGCAGTATTTT.

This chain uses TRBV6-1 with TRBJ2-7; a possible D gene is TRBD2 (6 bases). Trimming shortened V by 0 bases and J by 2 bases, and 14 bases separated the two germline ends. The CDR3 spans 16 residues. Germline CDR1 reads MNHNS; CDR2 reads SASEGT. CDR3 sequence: CASSEAQWREAYEQYV. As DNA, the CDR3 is TGTGCCAGCAGTGAAGCACAGTGGAGGGAGGCCTACGAGCAGTACGTC.

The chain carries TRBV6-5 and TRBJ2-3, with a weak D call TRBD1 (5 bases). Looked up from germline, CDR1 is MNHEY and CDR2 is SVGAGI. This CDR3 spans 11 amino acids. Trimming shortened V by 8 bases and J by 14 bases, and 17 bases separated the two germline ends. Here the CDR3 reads CASLGHPERYF. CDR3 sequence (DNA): TGTGCCAGCCTAGGACACCCCGAAAGGTATTTT.

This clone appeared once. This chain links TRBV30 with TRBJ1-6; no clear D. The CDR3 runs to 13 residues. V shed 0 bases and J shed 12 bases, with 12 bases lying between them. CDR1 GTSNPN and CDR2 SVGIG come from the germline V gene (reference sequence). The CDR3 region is CAWSVKRDQPLHF. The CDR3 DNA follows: TGTGCCTGGAGTGTAAAGAGGGATCAACCCCTCCACTTT.

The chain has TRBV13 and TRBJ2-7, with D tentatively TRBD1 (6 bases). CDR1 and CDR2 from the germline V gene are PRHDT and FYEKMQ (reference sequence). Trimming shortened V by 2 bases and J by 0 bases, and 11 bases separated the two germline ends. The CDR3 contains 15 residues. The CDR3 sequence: CASSLMGALSYEQYF. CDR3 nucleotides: TGTGCCAGCAGCTTAATGGGGGCCCTCTCCTACGAGCAGTACTTC.